Sequencing of this T cell receptor beta chain was carried out in a study of CD8 T cells in Susac syndrome. The CDR3 contains 13 residues. Trimming pared 4 bases from V and 5 bases from J, leaving 12 bases between. The germline V gene encodes CDR1 LGHDT and CDR2 YNNKEL (reference sequence). The authors reverse transcribed about 0.5 to 1 ug RNA with random hexamers. immunoSEQ multiplex PCR amplified TCR beta CDR3 across 54 Vbeta, 13 Jbeta. Each CDR3 protein gets one entry after TCRdb re-called the immunoSEQ multiplex PCR reads with MiXCR. Of 120,000 or so distinct CDR3 sequences in the sample, around 94% were seen once.

Source material: CD4+ T cells from PBMCs. The chain uses TRBV3-1 and TRBJ2-7; tentatively, D is TRBD1 (7 bases). This receptor was identified in a human donor with multiple sclerosis. This CDR3 is CASSPGGRHEQYF. DNA of the CDR3: TGTGCCAGCAGCCCAGGGGGGCGGCACGAGCAGTACTTC.